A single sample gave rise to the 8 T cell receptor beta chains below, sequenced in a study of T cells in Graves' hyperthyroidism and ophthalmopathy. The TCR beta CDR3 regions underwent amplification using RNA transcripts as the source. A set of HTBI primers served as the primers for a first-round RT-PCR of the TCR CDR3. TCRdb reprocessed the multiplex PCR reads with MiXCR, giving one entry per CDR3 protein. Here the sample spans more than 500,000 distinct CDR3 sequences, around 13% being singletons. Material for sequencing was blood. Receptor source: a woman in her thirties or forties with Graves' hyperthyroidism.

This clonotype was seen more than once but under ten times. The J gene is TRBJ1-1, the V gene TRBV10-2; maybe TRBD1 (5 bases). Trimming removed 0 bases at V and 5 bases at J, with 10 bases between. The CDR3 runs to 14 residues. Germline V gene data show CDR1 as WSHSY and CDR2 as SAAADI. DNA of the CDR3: TGCGCCAGCAGTGAGTCGTACGGGGGGACTGAAGCTTTCTTT. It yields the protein CASSESYGGTEAFF.

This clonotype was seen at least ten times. The CDR3 loop is CASSSRTLQETQYF. The CDR3, as DNA: TGTGCCAGCAGTTCCCGGACTCTCCAAGAGACCCAGTACTTC. The V and J genes are TRBV27 and TRBJ2-5; weak D call: TRBD2 (5 bases). The CDR3 length is 14 residues. V shed 4 bases and J shed 1 base, with 10 bases lying between them. Germline lookup yields CDR1 MNHEY and CDR2 SMNVEV (reference sequence).

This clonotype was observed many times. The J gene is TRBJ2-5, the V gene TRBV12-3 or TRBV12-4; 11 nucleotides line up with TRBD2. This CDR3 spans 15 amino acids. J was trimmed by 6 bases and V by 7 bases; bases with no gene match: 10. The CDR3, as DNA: TGTGCCAGCACTAATAGCGGGAGGGCCCGGAAGACCCAGTACTTC. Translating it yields CASTNSGRARKTQYF.

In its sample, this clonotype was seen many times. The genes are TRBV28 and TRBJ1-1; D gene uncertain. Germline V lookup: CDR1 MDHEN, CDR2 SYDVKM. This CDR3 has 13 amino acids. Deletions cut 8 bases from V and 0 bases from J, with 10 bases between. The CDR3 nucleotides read TGTGCCAGCTTTAATTTAGTGAACACTGAAGCTTTCTTT. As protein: CASFNLVNTEAFF.

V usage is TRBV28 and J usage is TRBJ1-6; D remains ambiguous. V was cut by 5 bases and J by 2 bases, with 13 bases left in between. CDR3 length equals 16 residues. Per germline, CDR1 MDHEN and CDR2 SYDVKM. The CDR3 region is CASSLRLTAYNSPLHF. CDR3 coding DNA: TGTGCCAGCAGTCTAAGACTCACCGCCTATAATTCACCCCTCCACTTT.

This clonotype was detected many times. CDR3 DNA sequence: TGCAGTGCTAATGTCGCTAGCGGGAGTTCAGATACGCAGTATTTT. This translates into CSANVASGSSDTQYF. The gene calls are TRBV20-1 and TRBJ2-3, with 10 bases lining up with TRBD2. Germline V gene lookup returns CDR1 DFQATT and CDR2 SNEGSKA (reference sequence). The length of the CDR3 is 15 residues. V lost 4 bases to trimming and J lost 4 bases; unmatched junction nucleotides: 8.

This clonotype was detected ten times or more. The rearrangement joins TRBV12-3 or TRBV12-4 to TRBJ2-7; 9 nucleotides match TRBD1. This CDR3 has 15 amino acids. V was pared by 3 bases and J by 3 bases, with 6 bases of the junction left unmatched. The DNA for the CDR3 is TGTGCCAGCAGTTTGTCGCTGACAGGGGGCTACGAGCAGTACTTC. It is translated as CASSLSLTGGYEQYF.

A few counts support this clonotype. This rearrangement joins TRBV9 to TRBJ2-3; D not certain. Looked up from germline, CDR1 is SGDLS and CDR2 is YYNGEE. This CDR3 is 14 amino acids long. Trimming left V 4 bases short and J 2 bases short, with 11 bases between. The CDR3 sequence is CASSNRLPTDTQYF. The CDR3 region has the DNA TGTGCCAGCAGCAATCGACTCCCCACAGATACGCAGTATTTT.